This entry is about one T cell receptor beta chain. Antigen: not known. The data were produced by immunoSEQ multiplex PCR, yet TCRdb's version contains in-frame clones alone and is incomplete. This sample yields about 240,000 clones, of which 87% are seen a single time; 2.5% to 3% belongs to the top ten. These data originate in a study of cytomegalovirus exposure and HLA in healthy donors. General study points: Confirmation was obtained in vitro that a few CMV-associated chains are specific for CMV antigens. Diagnosis of cytomegalovirus status made by the classifier reportedly showed high specificity and sensitivity. The study listed under 200 cytomegalovirus-associated TCR beta chains.

This CDR3 comprises 15 residues. The germline V gene has CDR1 SGDLS and CDR2 YYNGEE. V gave up 2 bases and J gave up 7 bases; unmatched junction bases: 6. V gene TRBV9 combines with J gene TRBJ1-5, with TRBD1 matching over 10 bases. The sample taken for sequencing was PBMCs. This TCR was recovered from a man between 18 and 35 years old in good health and CMV-seronegative. The DNA of the CDR3 is TGTGCCAGCAGCGTGACAGGGGGCGCGGAACAGCCCCAGCATTTT. It translates to CASSVTGGAEQPQHF.